Detailed here is one T cell receptor (beta chain). Its antigen remains unidentified. The data are from a study of blood T cells in healthy people across ages. Together with a sample-barcoded 5' primer, a J-beta primer mix was included in a second PCR lasting about 7 to 11 cycles. TCRdb passed the 5' RACE reads through MiXCR, listing each CDR3 protein once. The sample gives around 1,800,000 distinct CDR3 sequences, more than 35% of which show up once; roughly 23% is in the top ten. CDR1 and CDR2 from the germline V gene are SGHNT and YENEEA. V was pared by 4 bases and J by 2 bases, with 16 bases between. The CDR3 spans 16 residues. Study conclusions and caveats: Higher diversity and more naive CD4+ cells were features of long-lived donors, compared to aged donors.

The clonotype was recovered from a human donor in good health. The V and J genes are TRBV11-3 and TRBJ2-3; the D is unclear. Sequencing used blood. Written as DNA, the CDR3 is TGTGCCAGCAGCTCCCGCGACTCCTCCCTCACAGATACGCAGTATTTT. It specifies CASSSRDSSLTDTQYF.